Listed below are T cell receptor beta chains from one sample, sequenced in a study of OX40 agonist ivuxolimab in advanced cancers. Profiling relied on immunoSEQ multiplex PCR, and the TCRdb table lists in-frame clones only, not all of them. The sample comprises approximately 47,000 clones, about 90% of which are singletons, and roughly 48% rests with the top ten. The material sequenced was CD4+ or CD8+ T cells sorted from blood, taken in a trial of the OX40 agonist ivuxolimab. The receptor source for this set is an adult with an advanced solid tumor such as melanoma, head and neck, liver or kidney cancer. CDR3s leave out the opening cysteine and the closing phenylalanine or tryptophan. The order of the fields is CDR3 protein, D gene, V gene, J gene. The D gene is left open where the match is weak.

CDR3aa: ASRLAGGAETQY; d_gene: TRBD2; v_gene: TRBV6-6; j_gene: TRBJ2-5
CDR3aa: ASSRAGTGTYEQY; d_gene: TRBD1; v_gene: TRBV7-8; j_gene: TRBJ2-7
CDR3aa: ANSIGGTGELF; d_gene: NA; v_gene: TRBV28; j_gene: TRBJ2-2
CDR3aa: ASKSTSGEKDTQY; d_gene: TRBD2; v_gene: TRBV6-6; j_gene: TRBJ2-3
CDR3aa: ASSPSTGSLTYGYT; d_gene: NA; v_gene: TRBV7-9; j_gene: TRBJ1-2
CDR3aa: ASSAVADNTGELF; d_gene: NA; v_gene: TRBV6-5; j_gene: TRBJ2-2
CDR3aa: ASSWTGGDYEQY; d_gene: TRBD1; v_gene: TRBV19; j_gene: TRBJ2-7
CDR3aa: ASSQDWDRVQPQH; d_gene: TRBD1; v_gene: TRBV4-1; j_gene: TRBJ1-5
CDR3aa: ASSMGGDYNEQF; d_gene: NA; v_gene: TRBV19; j_gene: TRBJ2-1
CDR3aa: ASSLVLSGGYNEQF; d_gene: TRBD2; v_gene: TRBV7-2; j_gene: TRBJ2-1
CDR3aa: ASSFRDSSYEQY; d_gene: TRBD1; v_gene: TRBV19; j_gene: TRBJ2-7
CDR3aa: SVLAGGREF; d_gene: TRBD2; v_gene: TRBV29-1; j_gene: TRBJ2-1
CDR3aa: ASSFYLGASYEQY; d_gene: NA; v_gene: TRBV5-1; j_gene: TRBJ2-7
CDR3aa: ASSSMDSLYEQY; d_gene: NA; v_gene: TRBV11-2; j_gene: TRBJ2-7
CDR3aa: ASSIVGQSSYEQY; d_gene: TRBD1; v_gene: TRBV19; j_gene: TRBJ2-7
CDR3aa: ASSSGTSYEQF; d_gene: NA; v_gene: TRBV19; j_gene: TRBJ2-1
CDR3aa: ASSSRGATLIDGYT; d_gene: NA; v_gene: TRBV5-4; j_gene: TRBJ1-2
CDR3aa: ASSLGGGTDTQY; d_gene: TRBD2; v_gene: TRBV27; j_gene: TRBJ2-3
CDR3aa: ASSMRQITGELF; d_gene: NA; v_gene: TRBV19; j_gene: TRBJ2-2
CDR3aa: ASSEGTSVHNEQF; d_gene: TRBD2; v_gene: TRBV4-1; j_gene: TRBJ2-1
CDR3aa: ASSVDQSSYNEQF; d_gene: NA; v_gene: TRBV9; j_gene: TRBJ2-1
CDR3aa: ASSGGADTGELF; d_gene: NA; v_gene: TRBV25-1; j_gene: TRBJ2-2
CDR3aa: ASSLKLGTGDLKETQY; d_gene: TRBD1; v_gene: TRBV5-1; j_gene: TRBJ2-5
CDR3aa: ASSKAGGYNEQF; d_gene: TRBD2; v_gene: TRBV27; j_gene: TRBJ2-1
CDR3aa: ASSSQSYEQY; d_gene: NA; v_gene: TRBV5-1; j_gene: TRBJ2-7
CDR3aa: ASSQGLAGGIEQF; d_gene: TRBD2; v_gene: TRBV14; j_gene: TRBJ2-1
CDR3aa: ASSLRGDAYEQY; d_gene: NA; v_gene: TRBV27; j_gene: NA
CDR3aa: ASSFGGAAVEQY; d_gene: NA; v_gene: TRBV27; j_gene: TRBJ2-7
CDR3aa: ASSQDGTGGKY; d_gene: TRBD1; v_gene: TRBV4-1; j_gene: TRBJ2-3
CDR3aa: ASSLTFFRVKGSYNEQF; d_gene: NA; v_gene: TRBV7-2; j_gene: TRBJ2-1
CDR3aa: ASSLVVGWNEQF; d_gene: NA; v_gene: TRBV7-9; j_gene: TRBJ2-1
CDR3aa: ASSSRPRHRDGSYEQY; d_gene: NA; v_gene: TRBV7-9; j_gene: TRBJ2-7
CDR3aa: ASSTSSYNEQF; d_gene: NA; v_gene: TRBV5-4; j_gene: TRBJ2-1
CDR3aa: ASSPGQGIEPQH; d_gene: TRBD1; v_gene: TRBV5-6; j_gene: TRBJ1-5
CDR3aa: ASSLGIEGEQY; d_gene: NA; v_gene: TRBV7-8; j_gene: TRBJ2-7
CDR3aa: ASSQETFTDTQY; d_gene: NA; v_gene: TRBV14; j_gene: TRBJ2-3
CDR3aa: ASSVVGSSYEQY; d_gene: NA; v_gene: TRBV9; j_gene: TRBJ2-7